These T cell receptor beta chains were read from a single sample in a study of Ad26.COV2.S vaccination and SARS-CoV-2 variants. The table came from immunoSEQ multiplex PCR; TCRdb's copy has only in-frame clones and leaves some out. The sample yields about 480,000 clones, around 90% seen once. Specimen: peripheral blood, collected in a trial of Ad26.COV2.S vaccine versus placebo. The source of these receptors is a person aged 18-65 years who received the Ad26.COV2.S COVID-19 vaccine or a placebo. Each CDR3 is given with its conserved first and last residue. The order of the fields is V gene, clone size, J gene, D gene, CDR3 DNA, CDR3 protein. D genes are given only for firm matches. Only some rows state a clone size, as once, few, many or a class for expanded clones.

>TRBV5-4|-|TRBJ2-7|TRBD1
TGTGCCAGCAGGCCCGGACAGGGGGCCCCCTACGAGCAGTACTTC
CASRPGQGAPYEQYF
>TRBV28|-|TRBJ1-2|-
TGTGCCAGCAGCCTCGCGACGACAGCCTATGGCTACACCTTC
CASSLATTAYGYTF
>TRBV25-1|-|TRBJ2-7|-
TGTGCCAGCAGTGAATATGGGGGCAGGGCAGGCGACGAGCAGTACTTC
CASSEYGGRAGDEQYF
>TRBV7-9|-|TRBJ2-7|-
TGTGCCAGCAGCCCTTATCTGGGCACCCGACCCAACGAGCAGTACTTC
CASSPYLGTRPNEQYF
>TRBV19|-|TRBJ1-1|-
TGTGCCAGTAGGTCGTTGGGGTCCATGAACACTGAAGCTTTCTTT
CASRSLGSMNTEAFF
>TRBV11-3|-|TRBJ2-3|-
TGTGCCAGCAGCTTAGGTCCGGGTACGCAGTATTTT
CASSLGPGTQYF
>TRBV7-2|-|TRBJ2-2|TRBD2
TGTGCCAGCAGCTTAGGGCTAGCGGGGAACGGGGAGCTGTTTTTT
CASSLGLAGNGELFF
>TRBV3-1/TRBV3-2|-|TRBJ2-1|TRBD2
TGTGCCAGCAGCCTCGAAGGTCCTAGCGGGAGGGGGCTCGGGCAGTTCTTC
CASSLEGPSGRGLGQFF
>TRBV28|-|TRBJ2-2|-
TGTGCCAGCAGGAGACCGTCGGCCGGGGAGCTGTTTTTT
CASRRPSAGELFF
>TRBV29-1|-|TRBJ1-1|-
TGCAGCGTCGCCTGGACAGTCGGCGCTGAAGCTTTCTTT
CSVAWTVGAEAFF
>TRBV25-1|-|TRBJ1-2|-
TGTGCCACCCGGGGCGTTAACTATGGCTACACCTTC
CATRGVNYGYTF
>TRBV4-2|-|TRBJ2-1|TRBD2
TGTGCCAGCAGCCAAGATTCGCTAGCGGGAGGGAATGAGCAGTTCTTC
CASSQDSLAGGNEQFF
>TRBV6-1|once|TRBJ1-1|TRBD1
TGTGCCAGCAGTGAATGGACAGGGGGCGCGACCGAAGCTTTCTTT
CASSEWTGGATEAFF
>TRBV6-2/TRBV6-3|-|TRBJ2-1|-
TGTGCCAGCAGTTACTCCGATGAGCAGTTCTTC
CASSYSDEQFF
>TRBV25-1|-|TRBJ2-3|-
TGTGCCAGCAGTGAATATGGGACATATACGCAGTATTTT
CASSEYGTYTQYF
>TRBV27|few|TRBJ1-1|-
TGTGCCAGCAGTTTATGGGTCGATGCTGAAGCTTTCTTT
CASSLWVDAEAFF
>TRBV19|-|TRBJ2-6|-
TGTGCCAGTAACCCAGGGGTTAATACTGGGGCCAACGTCCTGACTTTC
CASNPGVNTGANVLTF
>TRBV13|once|TRBJ2-1|-
TGTGCCAGCACCTCGCTAGGGCCCGAGCAGTTCTTC
CASTSLGPEQFF
>TRBV28|-|TRBJ2-1|TRBD2
TGTGCCAGCAGGCCCGGACTAGCGGGAGTAGGTGAGCAGTTCTTC
CASRPGLAGVGEQFF
>TRBV20-1|-|TRBJ2-2|-
TGCAGTGCTAGTGTAGGTCGATTCAACACCGGGGAGCTGTTTTTT
CSASVGRFNTGELFF
>TRBV7-9|-|TRBJ1-1|-
TGTGCCAGCAGCTTATATGGGGGGATAGACGGGACTGAAGCTTTCTTT
CASSLYGGIDGTEAFF
>TRBV6-5|-|TRBJ2-1|TRBD2
TGTGCCAGTCGCTACGGCGGGAGGGCCCAAAATGAGCAGTTCTTC
CASRYGGRAQNEQFF
>TRBV5-1|-|TRBJ1-4|TRBD1
TGCGCCAGCAGCCTAACCGGGACAGGGAATGAAAAACTGTTTTTT
CASSLTGTGNEKLFF
>TRBV7-3|-|TRBJ2-7|-
TGTGCCAGCAGCCGAGCGGACTCCTACGAGCAGTACTTC
CASSRADSYEQYF
>TRBV7-2|once|TRBJ2-1|-
TGTGCCAGCAGCTTACAGGGGGCTAGCGGGAATGAGCAGTTCTTC
CASSLQGASGNEQFF
>TRBV28|once|TRBJ1-1|-
TGTGCCAGCAGCAAACAGGGCACAAACACTGAAGCTTTCTTT
CASSKQGTNTEAFF
>TRBV7-3|-|TRBJ2-5|-
TGTGCCAGCAGCGACGGACAGTTTGGGACCCAGTACTTC
CASSDGQFGTQYF
>TRBV6-5|-|TRBJ2-1|-
TGTGCCAGCAGCCCCTGGTCGGGAGAATCCAATGAGCAGTTCTTC
CASSPWSGESNEQFF
>TRBV7-2|once|TRBJ2-1|-
TGTGCCAGCAGCTTGTTTAGGTATGAGCAGTTCTTC
CASSLFRYEQFF
>TRBV2|-|TRBJ1-1|-
TGTGCCAGCAGTGAGCGCCCGAACACTGAAGCTTTCTTT
CASSERPNTEAFF
>TRBV9|-|TRBJ2-4|TRBD1
TGTGCCAGCAGCGTAGAGACGTTCCCCGGGACAGAAAACATTCAGTACTTC
CASSVETFPGTENIQYF
>TRBV28|once|TRBJ2-7|TRBD1
TGTGCCAGCAGGGAACGGACAGGGGGTATTAACGAGCAGTACTTC
CASRERTGGINEQYF
>TRBV28|once|TRBJ2-7|TRBD1
TGTGCCAGCAGCCGACCCCCCCGGACAGGGGACGAGCAGTACTTC
CASSRPPRTGDEQYF
>TRBV2|-|TRBJ2-5|TRBD1
TGTGCCAGCAAAGACAGGGAACTCCAAGAGACCCAGTACTTC
CASKDRELQETQYF
>TRBV15|few|TRBJ2-1|TRBD2
TGTGCCACCAGCAGAGAGCCCACTGGACTAGTACGTGAGCAGTTCTTC
CATSREPTGLVREQFF
>TRBV5-1|-|TRBJ1-1|-
TGCGCCAGCAGCCCATGGCGAGGGGGCACTGAAGCTTTCTTT
CASSPWRGGTEAFF
>TRBV30|once|TRBJ1-1|-
TGTGCCTGGAGTGGCAGAAGTACTGGGGGCGCTTTCTTT
CAWSGRSTGGAFF
>TRBV7-9|-|TRBJ2-7|-
TGTGCCGGCAGCTTCGGGTACGAGCAGTACTTC
CAGSFGYEQYF
>TRBV6-5|-|TRBJ1-6|-
TGTGCCAGCAGTTACGCCGATTCACCCCTCCACTTT
CASSYADSPLHF
>TRBV7-9|-|TRBJ2-3|-
TGTGCCAGCAGCTTAGGGGAAGTAGCGGATACGCAGTATTTT
CASSLGEVADTQYF
>TRBV18|-|TRBJ2-3|-
TGTGCCAGCTCACCCTACGGAGCTAGCACAGATACGCAGTATTTT
CASSPYGASTDTQYF
>TRBV5-4|-|TRBJ1-1|TRBD1
TGTGCCAGCAGCTTGACAGGGGGGAACACTGAAGCTTTCTTT
CASSLTGGNTEAFF
>TRBV28|-|TRBJ2-5|-
TGTGCCAGCAGCTCCCCGGGACAACGCCAAGAGACCCAGTACTTC
CASSSPGQRQETQYF
>TRBV18|-|TRBJ2-5|-
TGTGCCAGCTCACCCATACCTGGACTGGGTTTAGGGGAGACCCAGTACTTC
CASSPIPGLGLGETQYF
>TRBV5-6|-|TRBJ1-6|-
TGTGCCAGCAGCTTGGGGGTTTTGGTTAATTCACCCCTCCACTTT
CASSLGVLVNSPLHF
>TRBV7-3|once|TRBJ1-1|-
TGTGCCAGCAGCTTAACTAACAGGAACACTGAAGCTTTCTTT
CASSLTNRNTEAFF
>TRBV9|-|TRBJ1-2|-
TGTGCCAGCAGCGCCGGTGGGGTTGGCTATGGCTACACCTTC
CASSAGGVGYGYTF
>TRBV5-4|-|TRBJ2-1|TRBD1
TGTGCCAGCAGGGGACAGGGGGCTAATGAGCAGTTCTTC
CASRGQGANEQFF
>TRBV6-5|-|TRBJ1-5|-
TGTGCCTCCGGGGGCGGGGAAACAGGTCAGCCCCAGCATTTT
CASGGGETGQPQHF
>TRBV7-2|-|TRBJ1-3|-
TGTGCCAGCAGCAGCCTAGGTGGAAACACCATATATTTT
CASSSLGGNTIYF
>TRBV11-3|-|TRBJ2-2|-
TGTGCCAGCAGCTCGGGCGGTTCGAACACCGGGGAGCTGTTTTTT
CASSSGGSNTGELFF
>TRBV4-1|-|TRBJ2-5|-
TGCGCCAGCAGCCAAGCCCCTCCAGAGACCCAGTACTTC
CASSQAPPETQYF
>TRBV28|once|TRBJ2-7|TRBD2
TGTGCCACCAGGACTAGCGGAGACTACGAGCAGTACTTC
CATRTSGDYEQYF
>TRBV7-8|once|TRBJ2-7|-
TGTGCCAGCAGCTTGGGGCTAGCCCAAACCTACGAGCAGTACTTC
CASSLGLAQTYEQYF